Below, one TCR beta chain is given with its context. The CDR3 is 12 amino acids. V lost 8 bases, J lost 0 bases, and 7 bases lay in between. Germline CDR1 reads MNHEY; CDR2 reads SVGAGI. These data are taken from a study of blood T cell repertoires in COVID-19. About the study: Donors in the United States, Italy and Spain gave samples during acute or convalescent COVID-19. Sample material is recorded as cDNA or gDNA derived from T cells, B-cell-depleted T cells, or PBMCs.

Method: immunoSEQ multiplex PCR; TCRdb's copy keeps in-frame clones and lacks some. This sample has hundreds of thousands of clones, with approximately 80% found just once. Sequencing was carried out using peripheral blood. V gene TRBV6-5 combines with J gene TRBJ2-5; possibly TRBD2 for D (6 bases). The sequence came from a woman older than 75 with active or convalescent COVID-19. CDR3 in amino acids: CASRGYQETQYF. The CDR3 nucleotides are TGTGCCAGCCGGGGGTACCAAGAGACCCAGTACTTC.